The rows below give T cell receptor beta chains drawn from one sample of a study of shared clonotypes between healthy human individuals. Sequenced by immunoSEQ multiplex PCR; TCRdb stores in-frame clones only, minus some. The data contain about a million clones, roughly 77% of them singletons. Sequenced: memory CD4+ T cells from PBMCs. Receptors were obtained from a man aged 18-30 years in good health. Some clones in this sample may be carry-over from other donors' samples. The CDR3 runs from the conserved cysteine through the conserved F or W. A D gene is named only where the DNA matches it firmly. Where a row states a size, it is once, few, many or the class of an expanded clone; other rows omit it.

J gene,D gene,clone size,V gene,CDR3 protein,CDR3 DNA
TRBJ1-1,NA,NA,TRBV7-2,CASSLETAAFEAFF,TGTGCCAGCAGCTTGGAGACAGCGGCGTTTGAAGCTTTCTTT
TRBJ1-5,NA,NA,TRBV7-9,CASSPGGGSGQPQHF,TGTGCCAGCAGCCCCGGCGGGGGGTCGGGGCAGCCCCAGCATTTT
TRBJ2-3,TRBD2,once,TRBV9,CASSSLAGNPTDTQYF,TGTGCCAGCAGCTCACTAGCGGGAAACCCAACAGATACGCAGTATTTT
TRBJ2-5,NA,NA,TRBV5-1,CASSLQGRETQYF,TGCGCCAGCAGCTTGCAGGGTCGAGAGACCCAGTACTTC
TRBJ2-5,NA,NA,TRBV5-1,CASSLANRVQETQYF,TGCGCCAGCAGCTTGGCCAACAGGGTTCAAGAGACCCAGTACTTC
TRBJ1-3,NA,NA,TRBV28,CASSFQGAGNTIYF,TGTGCCAGCAGTTTTCAAGGCGCTGGAAACACCATATATTTT
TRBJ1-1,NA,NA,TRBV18,CASSPGSGEAFF,TGTGCCAGCTCACCGGGCAGTGGGGAAGCTTTCTTT
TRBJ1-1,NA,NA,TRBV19,CASSIVRGMNTEAFF,TGTGCCAGTAGTATAGTACGGGGTATGAACACTGAAGCTTTCTTT
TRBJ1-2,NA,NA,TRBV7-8,CASSLGGSWDNVHGYTF,TGTGCCAGCAGCTTAGGGGGGAGTTGGGATAATGTACATGGCTACACCTTC
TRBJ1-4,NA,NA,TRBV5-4,CASSLGGTSDEKLFF,TGTGCCAGCAGCCTTGGGGGGACCTCAGATGAAAAACTGTTTTTT
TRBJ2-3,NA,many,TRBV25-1,CASSVGTDTQYF,TGTGCCAGCAGTGTTGGCACAGATACGCAGTATTTT
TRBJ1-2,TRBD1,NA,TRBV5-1,CASSRDSYGYTF,TGCGCCAGCAGCCGGGACAGCTATGGCTACACCTTC
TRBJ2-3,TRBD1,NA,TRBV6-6,CASIQQGARADTQYF,TGTGCCAGCATTCAACAGGGGGCGCGGGCAGATACGCAGTATTTT
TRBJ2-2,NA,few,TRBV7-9,CASSLFVGAVRTGELFF,TGTGCCAGCAGCTTATTTGTGGGGGCCGTCAGAACCGGGGAGCTGTTTTTT
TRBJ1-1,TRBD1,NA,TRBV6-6,CASSYSAGGRAFF,TGTGCCAGCAGTTACTCGGCAGGGGGCAGGGCTTTCTTT
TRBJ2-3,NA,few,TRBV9,CASSSDETDTQYF,TGTGCCAGCAGCTCCGACGAAACAGATACGCAGTATTTT
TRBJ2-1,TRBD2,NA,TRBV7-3,CASSLGPGLGVANEQFF,TGTGCCAGCAGTCTTGGGCCGGGACTAGGAGTTGCCAATGAGCAGTTCTTC
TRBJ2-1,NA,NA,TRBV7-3,CASSFNGNEQFF,TGTGCCAGCAGCTTTAACGGGAATGAGCAGTTCTTC
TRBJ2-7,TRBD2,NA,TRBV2,CASSDREGSRQYF,TGTGCCAGCAGTGACAGGGAGGGAAGTCGGCAGTACTTC
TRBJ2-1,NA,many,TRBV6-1,CASSESGPQFF,TGTGCCAGCAGTGAATCCGGGCCGCAGTTCTTC
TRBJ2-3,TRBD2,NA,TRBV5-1,CASSLARWAGDADTQYF,TGCGCCAGCAGCTTGGCCCGCTGGGCGGGAGATGCAGATACGCAGTATTTT
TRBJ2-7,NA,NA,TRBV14,CASAKVDAREQYF,TGTGCCAGCGCCAAGGTGGATGCTCGCGAGCAGTACTTC
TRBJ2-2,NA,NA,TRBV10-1,CASTPTFTGELFF,TGCGCCAGCACACCCACCTTTACCGGGGAGCTGTTTTTT
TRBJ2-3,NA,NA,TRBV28,CASSRPQATDTQYF,TGTGCCAGCAGCAGGCCCCAAGCCACAGATACGCAGTATTTT
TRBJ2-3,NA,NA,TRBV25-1,CASKLSTDTQYF,TGTGCCAGCAAACTAAGCACAGATACGCAGTATTTT
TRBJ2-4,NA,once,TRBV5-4,CASSFTGVTKNIQYF,TGTGCCAGCAGCTTTACGGGAGTAACCAAAAACATTCAGTACTTC
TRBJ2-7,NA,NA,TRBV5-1,CASSSTSYYEQYF,TGCGCCAGCAGCTCCACTAGCTATTACGAGCAGTACTTC
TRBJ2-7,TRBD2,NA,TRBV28,CASSSPPGASGRVHEQYF,TGTGCCAGCAGCTCCCCCCCAGGGGCTAGCGGGAGGGTACACGAGCAGTACTTC
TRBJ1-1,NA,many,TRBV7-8,CASSPWDGEAFF,TGTGCCAGCAGCCCTTGGGACGGAGAAGCTTTCTTT
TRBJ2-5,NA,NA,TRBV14,CASSRETQYF,TGTGCCAGCAGCAGGGAGACCCAGTACTTC
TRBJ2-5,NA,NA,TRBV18,CASSPSLGEETQYF,TGTGCCAGCTCACCAAGTTTGGGGGAAGAGACCCAGTACTTC
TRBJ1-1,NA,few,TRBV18,CASSPQENTEAFF,TGTGCCAGCTCACCACAGGAGAACACTGAAGCTTTCTTT
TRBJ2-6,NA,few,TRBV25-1,CASSDLRQANPGVLTF,TGTGCCAGCAGTGACCTAAGACAGGCCAACCCGGGCGTCCTGACTTTC
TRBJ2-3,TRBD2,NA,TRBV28,CASSLSSGSTDTQYF,TGTGCCAGCAGTTTATCTAGCGGGAGTACAGATACGCAGTATTTT
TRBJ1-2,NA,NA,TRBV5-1,CASSWGDFRENYGYTF,TGCGCCAGCAGCTGGGGGGATTTTAGGGAAAACTATGGCTACACCTTC
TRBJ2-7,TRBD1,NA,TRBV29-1,CSVGTGNAEQYF,TGCAGCGTTGGGACAGGGAATGCCGAGCAGTACTTC
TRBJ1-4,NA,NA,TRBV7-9,CASSLDSQGKLFF,TGTGCCAGCAGCTTAGACAGTCAGGGAAAACTGTTTTTT
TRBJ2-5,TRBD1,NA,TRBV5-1,CASSRGTGQETQYF,TGCGCCAGCTCACGTGGGACAGGTCAAGAGACCCAGTACTTC
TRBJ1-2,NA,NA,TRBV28,CASSTLGITYGYTF,TGTGCCAGCAGCACCCTCGGGATAACCTATGGCTACACCTTC
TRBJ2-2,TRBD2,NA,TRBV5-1,CASSLRGLAGNTGELFF,TGCGCCAGCAGCTTGCGGGGCCTAGCGGGAAACACCGGGGAGCTGTTTTTT
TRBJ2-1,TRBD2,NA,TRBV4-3,CASSNYRTSGSNEQFF,TGCGCCAGCAGCAACTACCGGACTAGCGGGAGCAATGAGCAGTTCTTC
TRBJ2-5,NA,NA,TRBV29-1,CSVDWRGKTQYF,TGCAGCGTTGATTGGAGAGGGAAGACCCAGTACTTC
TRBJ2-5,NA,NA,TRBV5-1,CASSLEVAGAQYF,TGCGCCAGCAGCTTGGAGGTAGCTGGGGCCCAGTACTTC
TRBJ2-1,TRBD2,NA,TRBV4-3,CASSQGFLAARLAGGLNEQFF,TGCGCCAGCAGCCAGGGCTTTTTGGCGGCCCGGCTAGCGGGAGGTCTAAATGAGCAGTTCTTC
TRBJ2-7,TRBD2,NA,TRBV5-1,CASREGTSGSGEQYF,TGCGCCAGCAGGGAAGGGACTAGCGGGAGTGGCGAGCAGTACTTC
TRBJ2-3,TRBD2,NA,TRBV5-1,CASSLFLAGGAGTDTQYF,TGCGCCAGCAGCTTGTTTCTAGCGGGAGGGGCCGGCACAGATACGCAGTATTTT
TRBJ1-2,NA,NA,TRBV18,CASSPGRDGYGYTF,TGTGCCAGCTCACCAGGCAGGGATGGCTATGGCTACACCTTC
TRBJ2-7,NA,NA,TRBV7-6,CASSLNRYEQYF,TGTGCCAGCAGCTTAAATCGCTACGAGCAGTACTTC
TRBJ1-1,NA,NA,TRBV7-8,CASSLVRESAEAFF,TGTGCCAGCAGCTTAGTCAGAGAATCAGCTGAAGCTTTCTTT
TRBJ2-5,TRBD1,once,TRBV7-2,CASSSQGGETQYF,TGTGCCAGCAGCTCACAGGGGGGAGAGACCCAGTACTTC
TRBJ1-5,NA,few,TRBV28,CASSLNKGTGQPQHF,TGTGCCAGCAGTTTAAATAAGGGGACGGGGCAGCCCCAGCATTTT
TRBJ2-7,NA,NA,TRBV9,CASSVDGISYEQYF,TGTGCCAGCAGCGTAGACGGGATCTCCTACGAGCAGTACTTC
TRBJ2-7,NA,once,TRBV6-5,CASRAAAGSHEQYF,TGTGCCAGCAGGGCGGCGGCAGGGTCCCACGAGCAGTACTTC
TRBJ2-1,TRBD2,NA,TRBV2,CASSETSYNEQFF,TGTGCCAGCAGTGAGACTAGCTATAATGAGCAGTTCTTC
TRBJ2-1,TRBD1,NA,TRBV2,CATGQVTEQFF,TGTGCCACCGGACAGGTTACTGAGCAGTTCTTC
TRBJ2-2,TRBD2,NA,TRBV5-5,CASSSRLAPNTGELFF,TGTGCCAGCAGCTCGAGACTAGCGCCGAACACCGGGGAGCTGTTTTTT
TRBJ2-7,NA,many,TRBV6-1,CASSEGGDNYEQYF,TGTGCCAGCAGTGAAGGGGGGGACAACTACGAGCAGTACTTC
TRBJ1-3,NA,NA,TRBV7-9,CASSSTGGGAGNTIYF,TGTGCCAGCAGCTCAACTGGCGGGGGCGCTGGAAACACCATATATTTT
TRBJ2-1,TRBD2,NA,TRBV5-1,CASSGTRINNEQFF,TGCGCCAGCAGCGGGACTAGGATCAACAATGAGCAGTTCTTC